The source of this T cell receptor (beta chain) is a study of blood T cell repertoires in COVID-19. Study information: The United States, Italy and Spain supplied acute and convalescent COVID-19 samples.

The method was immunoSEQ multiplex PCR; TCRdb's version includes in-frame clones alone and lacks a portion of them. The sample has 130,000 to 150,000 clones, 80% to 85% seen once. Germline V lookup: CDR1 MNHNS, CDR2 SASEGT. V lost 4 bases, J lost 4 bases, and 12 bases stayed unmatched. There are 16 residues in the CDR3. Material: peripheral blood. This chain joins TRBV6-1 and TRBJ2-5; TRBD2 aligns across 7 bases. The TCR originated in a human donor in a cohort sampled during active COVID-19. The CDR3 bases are TGTGCCAGCAGTGGGGGGGGACGCTTGTCGGGAGAGACCCAGTACTTC. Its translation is CASSGGGRLSGETQYF.